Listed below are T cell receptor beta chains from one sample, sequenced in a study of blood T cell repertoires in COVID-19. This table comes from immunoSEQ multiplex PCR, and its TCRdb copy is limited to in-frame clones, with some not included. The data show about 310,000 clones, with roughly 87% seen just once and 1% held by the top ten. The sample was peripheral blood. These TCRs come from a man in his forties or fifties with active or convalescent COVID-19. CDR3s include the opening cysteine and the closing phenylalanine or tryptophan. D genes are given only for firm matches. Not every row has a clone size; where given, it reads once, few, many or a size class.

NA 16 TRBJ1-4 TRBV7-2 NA CASSGSRGGSGEKLFF TGTGCCAGCAGCGGATCCCGGGGGGGTTCGGGTGAAAAACTGTTTTTT
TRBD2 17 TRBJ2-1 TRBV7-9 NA CASSGTSGLTLNNEQFF TGTGCCAGCAGTGGGACTAGCGGGTTAACACTTAACAATGAGCAGTTCTTC
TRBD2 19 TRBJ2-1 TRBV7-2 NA CASSSAGLAGGSSYNEQFF TGTGCCAGCAGCTCAGCGGGACTAGCGGGGGGGAGCTCCTACAATGAGCAGTTCTTC
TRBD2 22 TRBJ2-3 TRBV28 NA CASSLNSWKGLAGTLRRHTQYF TGTGCCAGCAGTTTAAACTCGTGGAAGGGACTAGCGGGGACCCTACGGCGACATACGCAGTATTTT
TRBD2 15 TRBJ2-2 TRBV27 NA CATRGGAANTGELFF TGTGCCACCCGCGGGGGGGCCGCGAACACCGGGGAGCTGTTTTTT
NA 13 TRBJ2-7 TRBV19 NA CASSMNIPYEQYF TGTGCCAGTAGTATGAACATCCCTTACGAGCAGTACTTC
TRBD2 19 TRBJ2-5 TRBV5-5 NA CASSFDSLAGGPRQETQYF TGTGCCAGCAGCTTCGATTCACTAGCGGGGGGGCCTCGACAAGAGACCCAGTACTTC
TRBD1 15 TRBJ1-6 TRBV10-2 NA CASSAGQGDLSPLHF TGCGCCAGCAGCGCGGGACAGGGGGATCTTTCACCCCTCCACTTT
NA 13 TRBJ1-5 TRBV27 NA CASSFSGLLPQHF TGTGCCAGCAGTTTCTCAGGGTTACTGCCCCAGCATTTT
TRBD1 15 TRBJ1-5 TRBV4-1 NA CASSQEGQVDQPQHF TGCGCCAGCAGCCAAGAGGGACAGGTTGATCAGCCCCAGCATTTT
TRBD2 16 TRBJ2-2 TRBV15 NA CATRHLAGANTGELFF TGTGCCACCAGGCATTTAGCGGGGGCCAACACCGGGGAGCTGTTTTTT
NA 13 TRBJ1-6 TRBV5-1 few CASSWGGNSPLHF TGCGCCAGCAGCTGGGGAGGTAATTCACCCCTCCACTTT
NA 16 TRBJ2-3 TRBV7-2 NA CASSPTGGDRTDTQYF TGTGCCAGCAGCCCAACAGGCGGGGACCGCACAGATACGCAGTATTTT
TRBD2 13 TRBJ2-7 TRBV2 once CASGAGGLYEQYF TGTGCCAGCGGAGCGGGGGGGCTTTACGAGCAGTACTTC
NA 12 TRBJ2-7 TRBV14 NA CASSQFLYEQYF TGTGCCAGCAGCCAATTCCTCTACGAGCAGTACTTC
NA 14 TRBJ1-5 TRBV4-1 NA CASSQDRGNQPQHF TGCGCCAGCAGCCAAGATAGGGGAAATCAGCCCCAGCATTTT
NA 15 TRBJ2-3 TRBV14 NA CASSQDPRAWDTQYF TGTGCCAGCAGCCAAGACCCCAGGGCTTGGGATACGCAGTATTTT
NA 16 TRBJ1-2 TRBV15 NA CATSRVGSRGSYGYTF TGTGCCACCAGCAGAGTTGGCAGCCGGGGTAGCTATGGCTACACCTTC
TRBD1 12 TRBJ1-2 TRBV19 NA CASGTGGYGYTF TGTGCCAGTGGGACAGGGGGCTATGGCTACACCTTC
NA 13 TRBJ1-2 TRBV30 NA CAWNQGLNYGYTF TGTGCCTGGAATCAGGGCCTTAACTATGGCTACACCTTC
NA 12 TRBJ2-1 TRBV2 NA CATSYPSDEQFF TGTGCCACCTCCTACCCTAGCGATGAGCAGTTCTTC
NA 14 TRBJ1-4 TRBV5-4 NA CASSHGQRNEKLFF TGTGCCAGCAGCCACGGACAGAGAAATGAAAAACTGTTTTTT
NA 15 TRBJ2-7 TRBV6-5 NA CASGRGQIGRYEQYF TGTGCCAGCGGACGAGGACAGATAGGACGCTACGAGCAGTACTTC
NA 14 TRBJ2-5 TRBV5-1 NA CASSFAGAEETQYF TGCGCCAGCAGCTTCGCCGGTGCGGAGGAGACCCAGTACTTC
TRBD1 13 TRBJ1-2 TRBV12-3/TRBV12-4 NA CASSWDRFYGYTF TGTGCCAGCAGTTGGGACAGATTCTATGGCTACACCTTC
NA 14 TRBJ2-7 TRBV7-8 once CASRTGQGPSEQYF TGTGCCAGCAGGACTGGGCAGGGCCCCTCCGAGCAGTACTTC
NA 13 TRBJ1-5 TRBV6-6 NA CATQGARGQPQHF TGTGCGACCCAAGGGGCCAGGGGTCAGCCCCAGCATTTT
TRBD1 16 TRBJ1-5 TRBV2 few CASSEAEGQYNQPQHF TGTGCCAGCAGTGAAGCCGAGGGACAGTACAATCAGCCCCAGCATTTT
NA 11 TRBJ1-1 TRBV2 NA CASSVNGEAFF TGTGCCAGCAGTGTTAACGGTGAAGCTTTCTTT